Listed here are 17 T cell receptor beta chains from one sample, sequenced in a study of radiation and T cells in renal cell carcinoma. Indicated time point: baseline pretreatment blood. Treatment reported: 15 Gy SBRT to primary tumor, nephrectomy 4 weeks later. Here immunoSEQ multiplex PCR was the method, and the copy in TCRdb shows in-frame clones only, minus some. The sample holds tens of thousands of clones, more than 60% seen once. This material consisted of blood, taken from a patient whose treatment included radiotherapy and nephrectomy. The source is a man aged 60-69 years with renal cell carcinoma.

The chain carries TRBV5-1 and TRBJ2-3; 14 bases match TRBD2. This CDR3 has 16 residues. V lost 0 bases and J lost 3; bases outside the gene matches: 0. Germline V gene data show CDR1 as SGHRS and CDR2 as YFSETQ. DNA for the CDR3: TGCGCCAGCAGCTTGGGACTAGCGGGAGGGACAGATACGCAGTATTTT. Translated, it gives CASSLGLAGGTDTQYF.

The chain links TRBV21-1 to TRBJ1-5. TRBV21-1 represents a pseudogene. The CDR3 contains 13 residues. The CDR3 DNA reads TGTGCCCGCAAAACGAGGTGCAATCAGCCCCAGCATTTT. Protein product: CARKTRCNQPQHF.

The chain is built from TRBV19 and TRBJ2-2, with 8 bases aligning to TRBD2. The CDR3 is made up of 15 amino acids. Germline V gene lookup returns CDR1 LNHDA and CDR2 SQIVND (reference sequence). The trim removed 5 bases at V and 5 bases at J, leaving 7 bases unmatched. The CDR3 reads CASSLWTSRTGELFF. CDR3 coding DNA: TGTGCCAGTAGTCTATGGACTAGCAGGACCGGGGAGCTGTTTTTT.

The sample holds a few counts of this clone. The rearrangement uses TRBV7-9 and TRBJ2-2; D might be TRBD1 (6 bases). CDR1 is SEHNR, CDR2 FQNEAQ, per germline (reference sequence). This CDR3 region has 16 residues. V lost 1 base and J lost 1, with 10 bases in between. Here the CDR3 DNA reads TGTGCCAGCAGCTTAGGACAGGCTGAGAACACCGGGGAGCTGTTTTTT. Protein product: CASSLGQAENTGELFF.

V gene TRBV7-8 combines with J gene TRBJ2-7; D is unclear. Trimming took 0 bases from V and 0 from J, leaving 9 bases between them. The germline V gene has CDR1 SGHVS and CDR2 FQNEAQ. The CDR3 is 15 amino acids. The chain's CDR3 is CASSLAPHSSYEQYV. The CDR3 DNA reads as TGTGCCAGCAGCTTAGCTCCCCATAGCTCCTACGAGCAGTACGTC.

The V and J genes are TRBV27 and TRBJ2-3, with D possibly being TRBD1 or TRBD2 (5 bases each). Germline CDR1 and CDR2: MNHEY and SMNVEV (reference sequence). V gave up 5 bases and J gave up 6 bases, with 15 bases separating them. This CDR3 comprises 14 residues. CDR3 bases: TGTGCCAGCAGTAGGGGACCCCAGCGGGATACGCAGTATTTT. It specifies CASSRGPQRDTQYF.

This clone was found a few times. This chain's CDR3 is CASSRRTSSKTQYF. CDR3 coding DNA: TGTGCCAGCAGCCGACGGACTAGCAGTAAGACCCAGTACTTC. This chain uses TRBV11-2 with TRBJ2-5; TRBD2 matches at 8 bases. The V segment lost 5 bases and the J segment 6 bases; nucleotides outside the gene matches: 8. CDR1 and CDR2 (germline): SGHAT, FQNNGV. The CDR3 has 14 amino acids. Full variable domain (rest looked up from reference TRBV11-2 and TRBJ2-5): EAGVAQSPRYKIIEKRQSVAFWCNPISGHATLYWYQQILGQGPKLLIQFQNNGVVDDSQLPKDRFSAERLKGVDSTLKIQPAKLEDSAVYLCASSRRTSSKTQYFGPGTRLLVL.

The chain uses TRBV25-1 and TRBJ2-2; either TRBD1 or TRBD2 may supply D (5 bases each). The CDR3 runs to 13 residues. With 6 bases removed from V and 4 bases from J, the gap between germline ends came to 9 bases. From germline, CDR1 is MGHDK and CDR2 SYGVNS. As DNA, the CDR3 is TGTGCCAGCAGCAGGGAGTCCACCGGGGAGCTGTTTTTT. It specifies CASSRESTGELFF.

The rearrangement links TRBV11-3 to TRBJ2-1; D perhaps matches TRBD2 (6 bases). V was clipped by 7 bases and J by 3 bases, with 10 bases between them. The CDR3 runs to 13 residues. Germline-derived CDR1 and CDR2 are SGHNT and YENEEA. In DNA form, the CDR3 reads TGTGCCAGCACCTCGGGGGTCTACAATGAGCAGTTCTTC. Translation gives CASTSGVYNEQFF.

The chain has TRBV7-2 and TRBJ1-1; D not resolved. The V end was cut by 4 bases, the J end by 0 bases, with 9 bases between. Germline V gives CDR1 SGHTA, CDR2 FQGNSA. The CDR3 loop spans 14 amino acids. In DNA, the CDR3 is TGTGCCAGCAGCTCGACATATCTGAACACTGAAGCTTTCTTT. It translates to CASSSTYLNTEAFF.

The chain couples TRBV18 to TRBJ2-3; 13 nucleotides match TRBD2. Trimming took 1 base from V and 4 from J; bases not matched to a gene: 2. CDR1 is KGHSH, CDR2 LQKENI, per germline. CDR3 length equals 16 residues. CDR3 in amino acids: CASSPRTSGSSDTQYF. DNA for the CDR3: TGTGCCAGCTCACCACGGACTAGCGGGAGCTCAGATACGCAGTATTTT.

The table lists this clone with a few counts. The V and J genes are TRBV30 and TRBJ1-6; tentative D call: TRBD1 (5 bases). Germline V gene lookup returns CDR1 GTSNPN and CDR2 SVGIG (reference sequence). This CDR3 has 12 amino acids. V lost 0 bases, J lost 8 bases, and 5 bases lay in between. DNA of the CDR3: TGTGCCTGGAGTGTGGGGGATTCACCCCTCCACTTT. This encodes CAWSVGDSPLHF.

The genes are TRBV4-1 and TRBJ1-3; D is possibly TRBD1 (5 bases). This CDR3 has 16 residues. Germline V gene data show CDR1 as MGHRA and CDR2 as YSYEKL. V was shortened by 0 bases and J by 1 base, with 10 bases between the two germline ends. CDR3 region: CASSQETVKSGNTIYF. In DNA form, the CDR3 reads TGCGCCAGCAGCCAAGAGACAGTTAAGTCTGGAAACACCATATATTTT.

The rearrangement uses TRBV5-1 and TRBJ2-1, with 14 bases matching TRBD2. V shed 4 bases, J shed 7 bases, and the junction held 10 bases outside the gene matches. This CDR3 has 17 residues. Germline V CDR1 and CDR2: SGHRS, YFSETQ. This chain's CDR3 is CASSAPGLAGVGNEQFF. The CDR3 DNA reads as TGCGCCAGCAGCGCACCGGGACTAGCGGGAGTAGGAAATGAGCAGTTCTTC.

This chain joins TRBV11-3 and TRBJ1-2; 9 bases match TRBD1. The junction had 17 bases not matched to a gene; V was cut back by 4 bases and J by 8 bases. This CDR3 has 17 residues. Germline V lookup: CDR1 SGHNT, CDR2 YENEEA. CDR3 DNA: TGTGCCAGCAGCTCATCGGGCACAGGGGGCGCCCGGGGAGGCTACACCTTC. The encoded protein is CASSSSGTGGARGGYTF.

Only a few counts were recorded for this clone. The genes are TRBV30 and TRBJ1-5; D ambiguous. The CDR3 totals 14 residues. Germline lookup yields CDR1 GTSNPN and CDR2 SVGIG (reference sequence). Trimming left V 4 bases short and J 6 bases short, with 16 bases between. This CDR3 reads CAWNKPGLGQPQHF. Here the CDR3 DNA reads TGTGCCTGGAATAAGCCTGGATTGGGTCAGCCCCAGCATTTT.

The rearrangement uses TRBV4-2 and TRBJ1-1; D gene uncertain. This CDR3 has 16 amino acids. Germline CDR1 LGHNA, CDR2 YNFKEQ. V lost 0 bases to trimming and J lost 5 bases, with 16 bases between them. CDR3 coding DNA: TGTGCCAGCAGCCAAGAAAACACAATAGCGGGGACTGAAGCTTTCTTT. Amino acids: CASSQENTIAGTEAFF.